A single sample is the source of the 26 T cell receptor beta chains below, sequenced in a study of T cells in Graves' hyperthyroidism and ophthalmopathy. What was amplified from RNA transcripts were TCR beta CDR3 regions. Researchers ran a first-round RT-PCR on the TCR CDR3 using the HTBI primer set. TCRdb recomputed calls from the multiplex PCR reads with MiXCR, one row per CDR3 protein. The sample records 280,000 or so distinct CDR3 sequences, approximately 26% being singletons. The sequencing sample was made of blood. The receptors shown here come from a man aged 35-49 years with Graves' hyperthyroidism that later progressed to Graves' ophthalmopathy.

The chain is built from TRBV11-1 and TRBJ2-7; 8 bases map to TRBD2. This CDR3 contains 18 residues. After removal of 4 bases from V and 3 bases from J, the junction contained 17 bases not matched to a gene. Germline-derived CDR1 and CDR2 are SGHAT and FQDESV (reference sequence). Written as DNA, the CDR3 is TGTGCCAGCAGCTCCCCGGAGTTGACGGCGGGAGGTCTCTACGAGCAGTACTTC. Its protein is CASSSPELTAGGLYEQYF.

This clonotype was seen repeatedly, ten times or more. The chain joins TRBV24-1 to TRBJ1-2, with 8 positions matching TRBD1. In germline, CDR1 is KGHDR, CDR2 SFDVKD. V gave up 10 bases and J gave up 5 bases; unmatched junction bases: 8. The CDR3 runs 13 residues. The CDR3 DNA reads as TGTGCCACACGTCAGACAGGGGAATATGGCTACACCTTC. Its translation: CATRQTGEYGYTF.

Ten or more counts support this clonotype. This chain connects TRBV25-1 to TRBJ1-1; D call uncertain. With 2 bases removed from V and 4 bases from J, the gap between germline ends came to 14 bases. Germline V lookup: CDR1 MGHDK, CDR2 SYGVNS. There are 15 residues in the CDR3. CDR3 protein: CASSENAGEGTEAFF. The CDR3 DNA reads TGTGCCAGCAGTGAAAATGCCGGCGAAGGCACTGAAGCTTTCTTT.

Many counts were recorded for this clonotype. V usage is TRBV10-2 and J usage is TRBJ2-7; D is perhaps TRBD1 or TRBD2 (5 bases each). Germline V gene lookup returns CDR1 WSHSY and CDR2 SAAADI. The CDR3 is 14 amino acids. V lost 8 bases to trimming and J lost 2 bases, with 16 bases between them. CDR3 bases: TGCGCCAGCGGGGGTGGGACGGGGACCTACGAGCAGTACTTC. This gives the protein CASGGGTGTYEQYF.

This clonotype came up many times. CDR3 DNA sequence: TGTGCCAGCAGTTACTCATCGCTAGCGGGAGCCGGCGGGGAGCTGTTTTTT. Amino acids: CASSYSSLAGAGGELFF. V is TRBV6-5 and J is TRBJ2-2, with TRBD2 matching 10 bases. The CDR3 runs 17 residues. V shed 0 bases, J shed 7 bases, and the junction held 8 bases outside the gene matches. Per the germline V gene, CDR1 is MNHEY and CDR2 is SVGAGI.

This clonotype appeared many times. The chain employs TRBV15 and TRBJ2-4; D is uncertain. Trimming removed 2 bases at V and 6 bases at J, with 17 bases between. This CDR3 region has 16 residues. Germline assignment: CDR1 LNHNV and CDR2 YYDKDF (reference sequence). The CDR3 region is CATSRNSIRAGNIQYF. DNA of the CDR3: TGTGCCACCAGCAGAAACTCTATCCGGGCTGGAAACATTCAGTACTTC.

This clonotype was counted ten times or more. V usage is TRBV19 and J usage is TRBJ2-7; possible D gene TRBD1, 6 bases. V shed 3 bases and J shed 3 bases, with 12 bases lying between them. The V gene's germline CDR1 is LNHDA and CDR2 SQIVND (reference sequence). This CDR3 is 14 amino acids long. The CDR3 DNA follows: TGTGCCAGTAGTATCAGGGGTGGAATCTACGAGCAGTACTTC. Amino acids: CASSIRGGIYEQYF. Full variable domain (missing parts from reference TRBV19 and TRBJ2-7): DGGITQSPKYLFRKEGQNVTLSCEQNLNHDAMYWYRQDPGQGLRLIYYSQIVNDFQKGDIAEGYSVSREKKESFPLTVTSAQKNPTAFYLCASSIRGGIYEQYFGPGTRLTVT.

In this sample, this clonotype turned up many times. This chain connects TRBV5-1 to TRBJ2-7, with 8 bases that match TRBD2. This CDR3 has 14 amino acids. The V segment lost 7 bases and the J segment 4 bases; nucleotides outside the gene matches: 10. The V gene's germline CDR1 is SGHRS and CDR2 YFSETQ. CDR3 DNA: TGCGCCAGCGGAGGCGCGGCGGGAGGTTACGAGCAGTACTTC. It yields the protein CASGGAAGGYEQYF.

This clonotype was observed many times. This chain uses TRBV5-1 with TRBJ2-2, with D possibly matching TRBD2 (5 bases). V was shortened by 4 bases and J by 6 bases, with 16 bases between the two germline ends. The CDR3 has 15 amino acids. Germline lookup yields CDR1 SGHRS and CDR2 YFSETQ. The chain's CDR3 is CASSVRDLASGELFF. In nucleotides, the CDR3 is TGCGCCAGCAGCGTCCGAGATTTAGCGTCCGGGGAGCTGTTTTTT. Together with reference TRBV5-1 and TRBJ2-2, the CDR3 gives the full variable domain: KAGVTQTPRYLIKTRGQQVTLSCSPISGHRSVSWYQQTPGQGLQFLFEYFSETQRNKGNFPGRFSGRQFSNSRSEMNVSTLELGDSALYLCASSVRDLASGELFFGEGSRLTVL.

V is TRBV2 and J is TRBJ1-1; perhaps TRBD1 as D (5 bases). Germline V gene lookup returns CDR1 SNHLY and CDR2 FYNNEI. Trimming shortened V by 3 bases and J by 5 bases, and 16 bases separated the two germline ends. The CDR3 loop spans 15 amino acids. The DNA for the CDR3 is TGTGCCAGCAGTGAGGGGTGGGGCCCCGAAACTGAAGCTTTCTTT. It is translated as CASSEGWGPETEAFF.

This clonotype was counted many times. The V call is TRBV25-1, the J call TRBJ1-1, with D maybe TRBD1 (6 bases). Germline V gives CDR1 MGHDK, CDR2 SYGVNS. V lost 1 base, J lost 4 bases, and 13 bases lay in between. The CDR3 extends over 15 amino acids. The CDR3 is CASSESGRGSTEAFF. The CDR3 bases are TGTGCCAGCAGTGAATCTGGCAGGGGCTCCACTGAAGCTTTCTTT.

This chain connects TRBV25-1 to TRBJ1-2, with D hard to call. This CDR3 spans 12 amino acids. CDR1 is MGHDK and CDR2 is SYGVNS in the germline V gene. Between the trimmed V and J ends, which lost 6 bases and 2 bases, there was a span of 7 bases. The CDR3 sequence is CASSNFNYGYTF. CDR3 coding DNA: TGTGCCAGCAGCAATTTCAACTATGGCTACACCTTC.

This clonotype showed up many times. The genes are TRBV11-3 and TRBJ1-1; D perhaps matches TRBD1 (5 bases). In germline, CDR1 is SGHNT, CDR2 YENEEA. The CDR3 extends over 16 amino acids. Trimming left V 0 bases short and J 4 bases short, with 15 bases between. The CDR3 reads CASSLDLGGEGTEAFF. CDR3 bases: TGTGCCAGCAGCTTAGATCTCGGGGGAGAGGGCACTGAAGCTTTCTTT.

The rearrangement joins TRBV6-5 to TRBJ1-1; tentatively, D is TRBD1 (5 bases). V lost 0 bases to trimming and J lost 1 base, with 12 bases between them. This CDR3 region has 16 residues. Germline assignment: CDR1 MNHEY and CDR2 SVGAGI. CDR3 in DNA: TGTGCCAGCAGTTACTCGGCGGGAGGGGCGAACACTGAAGCTTTCTTT. Its translation: CASSYSAGGANTEAFF.

This clonotype turned up a few times. V gene TRBV7-2 combines with J gene TRBJ2-5; a possible D gene is TRBD1 (6 bases). The CDR3 runs to 15 residues. Per the germline V gene, CDR1 is SGHTA and CDR2 is FQGNSA. V lost 7 bases to trimming and J lost 4 bases, with 19 bases between them. The CDR3 sequence is CASNTGPAQLETQYF. The DNA for the CDR3 is TGTGCCAGCAACACAGGGCCGGCCCAGTTAGAGACCCAGTACTTC.

The table lists this clonotype with many counts. The chain combines TRBV29-1 with TRBJ2-2; 13 nucleotides align to TRBD2. Trimming at V came to 6 bases and at J to 5 bases, leaving 3 bases not matched to a gene. The CDR3 has 14 amino acids. CDR1 is SQVTM, CDR2 ANQGSEA, per germline. In DNA, the CDR3 is TGCAGCGTAACTAGCGGGAGGGATACCGGGGAGCTGTTTTTT. It codes for CSVTSGRDTGELFF.

This clonotype was seen many times. The J gene is TRBJ1-1, the V gene TRBV28; D is undetermined. There are 14 residues in the CDR3. V was trimmed by 4 bases and J by 4 bases, leaving 13 bases between them. Germline CDR1 MDHEN, CDR2 SYDVKM. DNA for the CDR3: TGTGCCAGCAGTTACCCTAGCGTGGGCACTGAAGCTTTCTTT. It is translated as CASSYPSVGTEAFF.

The chain carries TRBV10-1 and TRBJ1-1, with TRBD1 matching 8 bases. Trimming cost V 7 bases and J 0 bases; bases outside gene matches: 10. CDR3 length: 16 amino acids. Germline CDR1 is WNHNN and CDR2 is SYGVQD (reference sequence). The CDR3 bases are TGCGCCAGCAACCAATCAGGACAGGGTGTGAACACTGAAGCTTTCTTT. Protein product: CASNQSGQGVNTEAFF.

V is TRBV6-1 and J is TRBJ2-7, with D hard to call. The germline V and J ends were trimmed by 6 bases and 3 bases, with 6 bases remaining between them. The CDR3 length is 11 residues. Germline loops: CDR1 MNHNS, CDR2 SASEGT. CDR3 DNA: TGTGCCAGCAGGCCGATCTACGAGCAGTACTTC. It codes for CASRPIYEQYF.

This clonotype has only a few counts. The chain uses TRBV7-3 and TRBJ2-1; D is perhaps TRBD2 (5 bases). Germline V CDR1 and CDR2: SGHTA, FQGTGA. The CDR3 sequence is 14 residues long. V was pared by 2 bases and J by 4 bases, with 9 bases between. CDR3 DNA sequence: TGTGCCAGCAGCTTAGGGAGTAGGTACAATGAGCAGTTCTTC. The encoded protein is CASSLGSRYNEQFF. Full variable domain (rest looked up from reference TRBV7-3 and TRBJ2-1): GAGVSQTPSNKVTEKGKYVELRCDPISGHTALYWYRQSLGQGPEFLIYFQGTGAADDSGLPNDRFFAVRPEGSVSTLKIQRTERGDSAVYLCASSLGSRYNEQFFGPGTRLTVL.

This clonotype showed up many times. The CDR3 nucleotides read TGTGCCAGCAGCTTAGTCGTAGAGCAGCCCCAGCATTTT. It codes for CASSLVVEQPQHF. This chain joins TRBV7-8 and TRBJ1-5, with D uncertain. CDR1 and CDR2 (germline): SGHVS, FQNEAQ. The CDR3 length is 13 residues. Trimming took 1 base from V and 7 from J, leaving 8 bases between them.

The chain combines TRBV7-8 with TRBJ1-2; TRBD1 is a possible D gene (5 bases). The CDR3 is 13 amino acids. V dropped 3 bases and J dropped 7 bases, with 12 bases sitting between them. Germline V lookup: CDR1 SGHVS, CDR2 FQNEAQ. As DNA, the CDR3 is TGTGCCAGCAGCTTCTCCCGGGGGGTTGGCTACACCTTC. Translation: CASSFSRGVGYTF.

Turning to this clonotype: A much larger clone lies a single base off, so this may be a read error. The chain carries TRBV11-2 and TRBJ2-7; perhaps TRBD1 as D (6 bases). The CDR3 runs to 15 residues. CDR1 SGHAT and CDR2 FQNNGV come from the germline V gene. CDR3 nucleotide sequence: TGTACCAGCAGCTCCCGGCTAGGGGGATCCTACGAGCAGTACTTC. Translated: CTSSSRLGGSYEQYF.

The sample holds many counts of this clonotype. The chain combines TRBV12-3 or TRBV12-4 with TRBJ2-2; 12 bases line up with TRBD2. The V gene end was trimmed by 6 bases and the J gene end by 0 bases; junction bases not matched to a gene: 5. The CDR3 covers 17 residues. The CDR3 DNA sequence: TGTGCCAGCAGGACTAGCGGGAGAGTCGCGAACACCGGGGAGCTGTTTTTT. This encodes CASRTSGRVANTGELFF.

This clonotype was detected many times. The CDR3 DNA reads TGTGCCAGTAGTATGATTAAAACCCAGTTATATAGCAATCAGCCCCAGCATTTT. It specifies CASSMIKTQLYSNQPQHF. The genes are TRBV19 and TRBJ1-5; D ambiguous. CDR1 and CDR2 (germline): LNHDA, SQIVND (reference sequence). CDR3 size: 18 residues. The germline V and J ends were trimmed by 3 bases and 0 bases, with 18 bases remaining between them.

This chain joins TRBV4-1 and TRBJ1-5; D may be TRBD1 (6 bases). Germline CDR1 MGHRA, CDR2 YSYEKL. This CDR3 spans 13 amino acids. Trimming shortened V by 0 bases and J by 11 bases, and 11 bases separated the two germline ends. CDR3 region: CASSQDEGGAQHF. The CDR3, as DNA: TGCGCCAGCAGCCAAGATGAGGGGGGGGCCCAGCATTTT.